The following is a TCR beta chain sequence with its context. This clone was observed a handful of times. It has no known antigen specificity. No much larger clonotype is one base removed from it; base qualities were not supplied. TCRbeta CDR3 regions were amplified from genomic DNA by means of the immunoSEQ Assay, a bias-controlled multiplex PCR. The paper's data handling went like this. Nucleated cell counts per sample were estimated from amplification of reference gene primers within the assay. To quantify the absolute abundance of each unique TCRbeta CDR3 rearrangement, sequence reads were collapsed and filtered. For each sample, productive Simpson clonality was calculated as the square root of Simpson's diversity index across productive rearrangements. Drawn from immuneACCESS, this table holds only the in-frame rearrangements with V and J called that TCRdb kept. Clones are partly lost; checked studies trace under half to an unresolved V gene and leave the rest unexplained. From that table come the V and J calls and clone size; the DNA was used to work out D and trimming. Counted in this sample were roughly 130,000 clones; approximately 83% of them appeared once. Around 17% of the sample is taken by the ten largest.

Between the V and J ends, shortened by 10 bases and 9 bases respectively, the junction contains 11 bases. Spanning cysteine to phenylalanine, the CDR3 consists of 10 amino acids. The kept DNA is CDR3 alone, 30 bases in frame from the first base. CDR1 and CDR2 are drawn from the germline V gene (reference sequence): SGHKS, YYEKEE. This record comes from a study of blood T cell repertoires in COVID-19 (dated by TCRdb to 2018 to 2021). In terms of the full investigation: Samples covering the acute and convalescent phases of COVID-19 were provided by collaborators in the United States, Italy and Spain. Deeply sampled blood TCRbeta repertoires from subjects exposed to, actively infected with, or recovered from COVID-19 were included in the dataset. The repertoires were made available in a free public database intended to serve as a resource for research on the immune response to SARS-CoV-2. The sample metadata nearly always contained a de-identified subject ID, COVID-19 status, age in years and sex. The material from the prospective study consisted of cDNA or gDNA derived from T cells, B-cell-depleted T cells, or PBMCs. Samples came from the ongoing ImmuneRACE study (first 160 participants) plus 1,254 subjects from 6 global collaborators. Where available, HLA class I and class II types were taken from metadata supplied by the sample provider and were not determined by assay-based typing.

The collaborating institutions used their own protocols to collect whole blood in K2EDTA tubes. For TCRbeta analysis, collaborator samples were shipped as frozen whole blood, as isolated PBMCs, or as DNA extracted from either sample type. What the study reported, not specific to this receptor: Clinical and demographic metadata were provided uncurated, with the amount varying by source and participant.

The receptor was isolated from a woman aged 45 to 65 with acute or convalescent COVID-19. The chain is made from TRBV5-5 and TRBJ2-1; a weak D assignment points to TRBD1 (5 bases agree). Sequencing was carried out using peripheral blood. The CDR3 protein: CASGQGEQFF. The DNA reads as follows: TGTGCCTCAGGGCAGGGTGAGCAGTTCTTC.